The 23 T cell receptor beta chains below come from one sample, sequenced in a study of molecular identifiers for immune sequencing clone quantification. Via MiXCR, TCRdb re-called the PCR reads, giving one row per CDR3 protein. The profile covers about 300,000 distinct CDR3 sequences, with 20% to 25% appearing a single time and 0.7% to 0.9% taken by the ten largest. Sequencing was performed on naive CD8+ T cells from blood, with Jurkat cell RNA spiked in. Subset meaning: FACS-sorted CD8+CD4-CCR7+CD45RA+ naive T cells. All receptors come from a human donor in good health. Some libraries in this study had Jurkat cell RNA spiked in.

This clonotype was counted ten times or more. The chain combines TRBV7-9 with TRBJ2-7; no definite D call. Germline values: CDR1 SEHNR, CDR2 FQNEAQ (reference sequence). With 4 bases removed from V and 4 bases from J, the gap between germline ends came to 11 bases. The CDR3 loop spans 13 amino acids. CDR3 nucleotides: TGTGCCAGCAGCTACAATCCCGGTTACGAGCAGTACTTC. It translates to CASSYNPGYEQYF.

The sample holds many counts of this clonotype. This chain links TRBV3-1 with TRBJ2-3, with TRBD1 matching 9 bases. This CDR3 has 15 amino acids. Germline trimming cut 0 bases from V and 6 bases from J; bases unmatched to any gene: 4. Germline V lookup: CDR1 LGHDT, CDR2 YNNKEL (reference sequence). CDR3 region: CASSQDPGQGDTQYF. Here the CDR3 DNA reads TGTGCCAGCAGCCAAGATCCCGGACAGGGGGATACGCAGTATTTT.

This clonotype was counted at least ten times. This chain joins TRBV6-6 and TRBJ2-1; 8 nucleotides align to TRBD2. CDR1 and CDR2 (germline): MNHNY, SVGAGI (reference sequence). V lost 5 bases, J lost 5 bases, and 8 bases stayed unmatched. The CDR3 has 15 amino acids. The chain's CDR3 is CASSNSGEAHNEQFF. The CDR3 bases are TGTGCCAGCAGTAATAGCGGGGAGGCCCACAATGAGCAGTTCTTC.

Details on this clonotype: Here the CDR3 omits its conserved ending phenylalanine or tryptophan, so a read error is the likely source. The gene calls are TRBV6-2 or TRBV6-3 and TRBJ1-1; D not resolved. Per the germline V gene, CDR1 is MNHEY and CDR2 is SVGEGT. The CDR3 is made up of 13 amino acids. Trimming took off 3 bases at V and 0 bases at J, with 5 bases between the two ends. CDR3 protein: CASSYRMNTEAFL. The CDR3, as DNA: TGTGCCAGCAGTTATAGAATGAACACTGAAGCTTTCCTT.

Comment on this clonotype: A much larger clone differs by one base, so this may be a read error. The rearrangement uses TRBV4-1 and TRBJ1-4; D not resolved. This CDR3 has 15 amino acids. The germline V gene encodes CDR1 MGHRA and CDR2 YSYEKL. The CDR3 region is CGSTLTPGTNEKLFF. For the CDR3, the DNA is TGCGGCAGCACCCTTACCCCGGGTACTAATGAAAAACTGTTTTTT.

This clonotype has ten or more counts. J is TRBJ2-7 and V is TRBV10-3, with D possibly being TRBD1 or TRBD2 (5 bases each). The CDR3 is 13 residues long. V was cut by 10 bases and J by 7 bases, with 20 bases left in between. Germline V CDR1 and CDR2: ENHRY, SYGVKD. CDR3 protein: CANRDPPELEQYF. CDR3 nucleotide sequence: TGTGCCAACCGGGACCCCCCTGAATTGGAGCAGTACTTC.

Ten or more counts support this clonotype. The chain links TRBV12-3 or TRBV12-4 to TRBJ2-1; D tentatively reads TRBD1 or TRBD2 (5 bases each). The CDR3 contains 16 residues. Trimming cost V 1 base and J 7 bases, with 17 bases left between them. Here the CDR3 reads CASSLVVGVVFNEQFF. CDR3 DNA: TGTGCCAGCAGTTTAGTAGTGGGGGTGGTGTTTAATGAGCAGTTCTTC.

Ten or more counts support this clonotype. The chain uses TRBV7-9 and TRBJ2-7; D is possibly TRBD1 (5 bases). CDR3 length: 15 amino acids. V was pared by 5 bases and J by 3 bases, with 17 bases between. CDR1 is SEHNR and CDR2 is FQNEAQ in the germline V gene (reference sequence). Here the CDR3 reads CASSRPGINVYEQYF. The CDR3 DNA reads TGTGCCAGCAGCCGCCCAGGGATTAATGTCTACGAGCAGTACTTC.

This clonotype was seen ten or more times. This CDR3 is CASSPQGQGYEQYF. DNA for the CDR3: TGCGCCAGCAGCCCCCAGGGACAGGGCTACGAGCAGTACTTC. V gene TRBV4-1 combines with J gene TRBJ2-7; 9 nucleotides align to TRBD1. Trimming removed 4 bases from V and 3 bases from J; junction bases left unmatched: 4. The length of the CDR3 is 14 residues. Germline CDR1 reads MGHRA; CDR2 reads YSYEKL.

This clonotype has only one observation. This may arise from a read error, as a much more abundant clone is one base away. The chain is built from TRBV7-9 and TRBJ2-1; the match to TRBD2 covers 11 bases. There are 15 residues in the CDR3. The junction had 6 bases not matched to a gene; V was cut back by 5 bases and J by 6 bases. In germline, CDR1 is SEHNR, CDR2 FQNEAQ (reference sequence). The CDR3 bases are TGTGCCAGCAGCCCTCTAGCGGGAGGTGGCAATGAGCAGTTCTTC. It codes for CASSPLAGGGNEQFF.

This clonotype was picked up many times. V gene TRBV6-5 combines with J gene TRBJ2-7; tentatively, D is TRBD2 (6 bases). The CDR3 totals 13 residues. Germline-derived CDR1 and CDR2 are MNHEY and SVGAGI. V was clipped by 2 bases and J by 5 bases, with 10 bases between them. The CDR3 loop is CASSYPPGDEQYF. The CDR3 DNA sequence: TGTGCCAGCAGTTACCCGCCGGGGGACGAGCAGTACTTC.

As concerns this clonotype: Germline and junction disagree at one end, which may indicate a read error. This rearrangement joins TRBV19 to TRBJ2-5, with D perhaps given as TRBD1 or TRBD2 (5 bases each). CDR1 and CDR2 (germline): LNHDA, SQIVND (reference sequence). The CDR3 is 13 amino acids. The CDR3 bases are TGTGCCAGTTGTATCCAGCATGTAGGGACCCGGTACTTC. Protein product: CASCIQHVGTRYF. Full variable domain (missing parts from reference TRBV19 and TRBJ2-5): DGGITQSPKYLFRKEGQNVTLSCEQNLNHDAMYWYRQDPGQGLRLIYYSQIVNDFQKGDIAEGYSVSREKKESFPLTVTSAQKNPTAFYLCASCIQHVGTRYFGPGTRLLVL.

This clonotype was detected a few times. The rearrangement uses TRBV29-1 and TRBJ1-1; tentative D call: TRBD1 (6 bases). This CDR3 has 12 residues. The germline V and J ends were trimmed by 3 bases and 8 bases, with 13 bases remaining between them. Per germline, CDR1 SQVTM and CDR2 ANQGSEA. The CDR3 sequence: CSVEKDSSEAFF. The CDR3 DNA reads TGCAGCGTTGAGAAGGACAGTTCGGAAGCTTTCTTT.

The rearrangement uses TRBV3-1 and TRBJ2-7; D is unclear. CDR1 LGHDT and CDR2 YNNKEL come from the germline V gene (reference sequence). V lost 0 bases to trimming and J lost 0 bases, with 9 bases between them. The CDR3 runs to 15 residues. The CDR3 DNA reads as TGTGCCAGCAGCCAAGACGGGCGGAGCTCCTACGAGCAGTACTTC. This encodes CASSQDGRSSYEQYF.

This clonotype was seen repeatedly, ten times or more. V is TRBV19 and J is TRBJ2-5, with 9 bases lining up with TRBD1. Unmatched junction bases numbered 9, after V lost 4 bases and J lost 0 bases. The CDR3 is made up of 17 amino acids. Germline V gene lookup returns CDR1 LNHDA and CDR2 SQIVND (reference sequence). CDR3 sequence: CASSRSQGAEYQETQYF. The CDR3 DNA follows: TGTGCCAGTAGTAGATCACAGGGGGCGGAATACCAAGAGACCCAGTACTTC.

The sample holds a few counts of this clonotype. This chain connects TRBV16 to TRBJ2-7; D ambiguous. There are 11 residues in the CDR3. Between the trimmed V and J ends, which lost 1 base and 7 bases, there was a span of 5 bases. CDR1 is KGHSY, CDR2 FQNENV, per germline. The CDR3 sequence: CASSQFGEQYF. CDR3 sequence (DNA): TGTGCCAGCAGCCAATTCGGTGAGCAGTACTTC.

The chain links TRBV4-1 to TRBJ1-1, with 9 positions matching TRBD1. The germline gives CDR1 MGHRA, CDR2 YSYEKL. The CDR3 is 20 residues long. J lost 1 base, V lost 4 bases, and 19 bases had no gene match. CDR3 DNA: TGCGCCAGCAGCCCCCTTTCCGGGACAGGGAAGGCCCTCTCGAACACTGAAGCTTTCTTT. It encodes CASSPLSGTGKALSNTEAFF.

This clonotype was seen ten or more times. As DNA, the CDR3 is TGTGCCAGCAGCTTAGCGGGAGGAGAGACCCAGTACTTC. Residues: CASSLAGGETQYF. The chain uses TRBV7-9 and TRBJ2-5; possibly TRBD2 for D (6 bases). This CDR3 spans 13 amino acids. The ends were cut back, 0 bases at V and 4 bases at J, with 6 bases in the middle. Germline V gives CDR1 SEHNR, CDR2 FQNEAQ (reference sequence).

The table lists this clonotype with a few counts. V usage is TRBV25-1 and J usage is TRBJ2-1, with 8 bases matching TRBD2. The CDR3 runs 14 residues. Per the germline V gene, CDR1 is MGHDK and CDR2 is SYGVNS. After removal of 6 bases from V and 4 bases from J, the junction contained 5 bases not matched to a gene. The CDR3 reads CASSGGGLYNEQFF. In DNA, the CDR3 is TGTGCCAGCAGCGGGGGGGGGCTATACAATGAGCAGTTCTTC.

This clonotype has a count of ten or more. The CDR3 reads CASSQDRLTYEQYF. CDR3 coding DNA: TGTGCCAGCAGCCAAGACAGGCTGACCTACGAGCAGTACTTC. The V and J genes are TRBV3-1 and TRBJ2-7; D gene ambiguous. The germline V and J ends were trimmed by 0 bases and 2 bases, with 8 bases remaining between them. Germline CDR1 is LGHDT and CDR2 is YNNKEL (reference sequence). CDR3 size: 14 residues.

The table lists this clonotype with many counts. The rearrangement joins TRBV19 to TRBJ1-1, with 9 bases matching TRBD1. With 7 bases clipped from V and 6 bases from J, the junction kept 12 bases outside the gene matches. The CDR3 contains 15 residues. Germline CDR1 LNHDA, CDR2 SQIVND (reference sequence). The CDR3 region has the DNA TGTGCCAGTATTCCCCTCGGACAGGGGCTCTCTGAAGCTTTCTTT. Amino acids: CASIPLGQGLSEAFF.

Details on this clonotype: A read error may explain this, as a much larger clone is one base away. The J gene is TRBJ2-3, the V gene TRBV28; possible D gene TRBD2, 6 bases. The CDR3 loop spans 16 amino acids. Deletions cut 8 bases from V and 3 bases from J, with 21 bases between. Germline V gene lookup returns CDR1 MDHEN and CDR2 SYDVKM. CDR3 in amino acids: CASGGGREIGTDTQYF. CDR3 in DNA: TGTGCCAGCGGTGGGGGACGGGAGATTGGGACAGATACGCAGTATTTT.

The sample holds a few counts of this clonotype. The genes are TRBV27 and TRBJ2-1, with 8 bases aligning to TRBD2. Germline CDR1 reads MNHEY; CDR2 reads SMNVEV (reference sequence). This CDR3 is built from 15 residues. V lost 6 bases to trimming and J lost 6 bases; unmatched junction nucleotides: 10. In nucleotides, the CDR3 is TGTGCCAGCAGCTACACGGGGGGGCCCCTCAATGAGCAGTTCTTC. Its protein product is CASSYTGGPLNEQFF.